Below, 32 T cell receptor beta chains from the same sample are listed, as sequenced in a study of blood T cell repertoires in COVID-19. Libraries were prepared by immunoSEQ multiplex PCR; TCRdb keeps only in-frame clonotypes and omits some of them. The sample has more than 200,000 clones, about nine tenths seen once; the top ten hold 3% to 4%. The sample consisted of PBMCs or T cells enriched from blood (not recorded which). The receptor set was obtained from a woman aged 25-40 years with acute COVID-19.

The rearrangement uses TRBV2 and TRBJ1-1; 7 nucleotides match TRBD1. The CDR3 is 15 residues long. V shed 6 bases and J 0 bases; nucleotides not matched to a gene: 7. Germline V gives CDR1 SNHLY, CDR2 FYNNEI. The CDR3 is CASRPDRSVNTEAFF. CDR3 DNA: TGTGCCAGCAGACCGGACAGGTCCGTGAACACTGAAGCTTTCTTT.

The V call is TRBV19, the J call TRBJ2-3; 7 bases are shared with TRBD2. V gave up 7 bases and J gave up 1 base; unmatched junction bases: 11. The CDR3 is 16 amino acids. Germline CDR1 is LNHDA and CDR2 is SQIVND (reference sequence). CDR3 nucleotide sequence: TGTGCCAGTACCCCCCGGGGCGGGGGACGCACAGATACGCAGTATTTT. This gives the protein CASTPRGGGRTDTQYF. The entire variable domain, with the rest obtained from reference TRBV19 and TRBJ2-3, is as follows: DGGITQSPKYLFRKEGQNVTLSCEQNLNHDAMYWYRQDPGQGLRLIYYSQIVNDFQKGDIAEGYSVSREKKESFPLTVTSAQKNPTAFYLCASTPRGGGRTDTQYFGPGTRLTVL.

The chain combines TRBV6-1 with TRBJ1-5; D unresolved. The CDR3 contains 14 residues. Germline V lookup: CDR1 MNHNS, CDR2 SASEGT. The ends were cut back, 2 bases at V and 4 bases at J, with 9 bases in the middle. The CDR3 loop is CASSELLQNQPQHF. The CDR3, as DNA: TGTGCCAGCAGTGAATTATTACAGAATCAGCCCCAGCATTTT.

DNA for the CDR3: TGTGCCAGCAGCTTAGCGCGGGGGACAGGTCTGGCCAAAAACATTCAGTACTTC. Translation gives CASSLARGTGLAKNIQYF. The V gene is TRBV7-9, the J gene TRBJ2-4; tentative D call: TRBD1 (8 bases). V lost 0 bases to trimming and J lost 1 base, with 16 bases between them. Germline V gene data show CDR1 as SEHNR and CDR2 as FQNEAQ (reference sequence). This CDR3 spans 18 amino acids.

The chain employs TRBV5-8 and TRBJ1-5; the D gene is possibly TRBD1 (6 bases). The length of the CDR3 is 15 residues. From germline, CDR1 is SGHTS and CDR2 YDEGEE. The ends were cut back, 6 bases at V and 5 bases at J, with 18 bases in the middle. CDR3 amino acids: CASTSGETRDQPQHF. In DNA form, the CDR3 reads TGTGCCAGCACCTCAGGGGAAACGCGGGATCAGCCCCAGCATTTT.

This clone is a singleton in its sample. The chain carries TRBV10-3 and TRBJ1-2; 9 bases are shared with TRBD1. Per the germline V gene, CDR1 is ENHRY and CDR2 is SYGVKD. This CDR3 spans 16 amino acids. V was clipped by 0 bases and J by 7 bases; unmatched bases: 9. The CDR3 region is CAISESGTGFLFGYTF. The CDR3 bases are TGTGCCATCAGTGAGTCTGGGACAGGGTTCCTTTTTGGCTACACCTTC.

This clone was seen a few times. The chain employs TRBV6-1 and TRBJ2-5; 12 bases align to TRBD2. After removal of 2 bases from V and 2 bases from J, the junction contained 3 bases not matched to a gene. Germline V CDR1 and CDR2: MNHNS, SASEGT. The CDR3 runs to 16 residues. In DNA, the CDR3 is TGTGCCAGCAGTGAACTAGCGGGGGGGCCACAAGAGACCCAGTACTTC. Its protein product is CASSELAGGPQETQYF.

The chain links TRBV7-2 to TRBJ1-2; D is unclear. Per the germline V gene, CDR1 is SGHTA and CDR2 is FQGNSA. The CDR3 runs to 17 residues. Trimming cost V 5 bases and J 0 bases, with 19 bases left between them. Here the CDR3 DNA reads TGTGCCAGCAGCACCACTTTCACTACGGCTTCTAACTATGGCTACACCTTC. Translation: CASSTTFTTASNYGYTF.

The count of this clone is one. V and J are TRBV27 and TRBJ2-3; D call uncertain. The CDR3 has 13 amino acids. Trimming cost V 3 bases and J 0 bases, with 4 bases left between them. CDR1 MNHEY and CDR2 SMNVEV come from the germline V gene (reference sequence). CDR3 sequence reads: CASSFGSTDTQYF. For the CDR3, the DNA is TGTGCCAGCAGTTTCGGTAGCACAGATACGCAGTATTTT.

The chain joins TRBV30 to TRBJ1-1, with a possible D match to TRBD1 (5 bases). The V and J ends lost 2 bases and 8 bases respectively, with 18 bases between them. The V gene's germline CDR1 is GTSNPN and CDR2 SVGIG (reference sequence). This CDR3 spans 14 amino acids. CDR3 region: CAWSWTTSGQEAFF. The CDR3 bases are TGTGCCTGGAGTTGGACAACTTCTGGGCAAGAAGCTTTCTTT.

CDR3 in DNA: TGTGCCAGCAGTACGGTTAGAGCCTCCTACAATGAGCAGTTCTTC. Protein product: CASSTVRASYNEQFF. V and J are TRBV25-1 and TRBJ2-1; D unclear. Germline CDR1 is MGHDK and CDR2 is SYGVNS. V lost 5 bases to trimming and J lost 0 bases, with 11 bases between them. CDR3 size: 15 residues.

The chain uses TRBV3-1 (or the pseudogene TRBV3-2) and TRBJ2-3, with 13 bases fitting TRBD2. Germline lookup yields CDR1 LGHDT and CDR2 YNNKEL (reference sequence). V lost 2 bases and J lost 2; bases outside the gene matches: 10. The CDR3 runs to 19 residues. The CDR3 coding sequence is TGTGCCAGCAGCCAAAAACACCCCGGACTAGCGGGGGCCACAGATACGCAGTATTTT. Translation gives CASSQKHPGLAGATDTQYF.

The chain is built from TRBV5-1 and TRBJ1-4; possibly TRBD1 for D (6 bases). Deletions cut 3 bases from V and 2 bases from J, with 11 bases between. Germline V lookup: CDR1 SGHRS, CDR2 YFSETQ. The CDR3 is 15 residues long. DNA for the CDR3: TGCGCCAGCAGCTCCACCCAGGGGACTAATGAAAAACTGTTTTTT. It yields the protein CASSSTQGTNEKLFF.

The CDR3 reads CSAIESGGAYEQYF. For the CDR3, the DNA is TGCAGTGCTATTGAGTCGGGGGGTGCCTACGAGCAGTACTTC. J is TRBJ2-7 and V is TRBV20-1, with 7 bases matching TRBD2. The CDR3 covers 14 residues. With V trimmed by 4 bases and J by 2 bases, 8 bases remained unmatched. Germline V CDR1 and CDR2: DFQATT, SNEGSKA (reference sequence).

This chain connects TRBV6-5 to TRBJ2-2, with D possibly matching TRBD1 (6 bases). The CDR3 spans 13 residues. V dropped 5 bases and J dropped 7 bases, with 11 bases sitting between them. The germline V gene encodes CDR1 MNHEY and CDR2 SVGAGI. Here the CDR3 DNA reads TGTGCCAGCAGTCAACAGGGACACGGGGAGCTGTTTTTT. This sequence encodes CASSQQGHGELFF.

The CDR3 DNA sequence: TGCGCCAGCAGTGAGTCGAAGCGTTGGCCCCTACCTAACAATGAGCAGTTCTTC. Translation: CASSESKRWPLPNNEQFF. The chain uses TRBV10-1 and TRBJ2-1; the D is unclear. Germline CDR1 is WNHNN and CDR2 is SYGVQD (reference sequence). The CDR3 length is 18 residues. The V gene lost 0 bases and the J gene lost 5 bases, with 20 bases spanning the gap.

The chain has TRBV2 and TRBJ1-6; D unclear. Trimming removed 4 bases at V and 9 bases at J, with 13 bases between. This CDR3 contains 14 residues. Germline V gives CDR1 SNHLY, CDR2 FYNNEI. CDR3 nucleotide sequence: TGTGCCAGCAGTGGACCAGGCTTAGGTTCACCCCTCCACTTT. Its protein is CASSGPGLGSPLHF. Full variable domain (outside the CDR3, taken from reference TRBV2 and TRBJ1-6): EPEVTQTPSHQVTQMGQEVILRCVPISNHLYFYWYRQILGQKVEFLVSFYNNEISEKSEIFDDQFSVERPDGSNFTLKIRSTKLEDSAMYFCASSGPGLGSPLHFGNGTRLTVT.

The chain joins TRBV7-3 to TRBJ2-1; a possible D gene is TRBD1 (7 bases). Trimming left V 2 bases short and J 3 bases short, with 14 bases between. Per germline, CDR1 SGHTA and CDR2 FQGTGA. This CDR3 comprises 16 residues. CDR3 sequence: CASSLVEGALYNEQFF. CDR3 coding DNA: TGTGCCAGCAGCTTAGTGGAGGGGGCCCTCTACAATGAGCAGTTCTTC.

The CDR3 is CASSPQEYPGYTF. DNA for the CDR3: TGCGCCAGCAGCCCGCAGGAATACCCTGGCTACACCTTC. The chain employs TRBV4-1 and TRBJ1-2; D is undetermined. This CDR3 has 13 residues. V lost 4 bases to trimming and J lost 7 bases, with 13 bases between them. Per germline, CDR1 MGHRA and CDR2 YSYEKL.

This chain joins TRBV12-3 or TRBV12-4 and TRBJ1-5, with no clear D. The CDR3 has 13 residues. V was cut by 3 bases and J by 6 bases, with 9 bases left in between. This CDR3 is CASSFSGSQPQHF. The CDR3 DNA reads as TGTGCCAGCAGTTTTTCCGGGAGTCAGCCCCAGCATTTT.

The CDR3 nucleotides read TGTGCCAGCAGTTTAGGGTCAGGGCGGAACTATGGCTACACCTTC. The encoded protein is CASSLGSGRNYGYTF. The chain combines TRBV27 with TRBJ1-2, with D maybe TRBD1 (5 bases). Trimming took off 2 bases at V and 2 bases at J, with 12 bases between the two ends. Germline assignment: CDR1 MNHEY and CDR2 SMNVEV (reference sequence). The CDR3 runs to 15 residues.

This clone was found once. The chain couples TRBV2 to TRBJ2-5, with 12 bases aligning to TRBD2. Trimming took 3 bases from V and 7 from J; bases not matched to a gene: 0. The CDR3 loop spans 13 amino acids. Germline assignment: CDR1 SNHLY and CDR2 FYNNEI. In DNA, the CDR3 is TGTGCCAGCAGTGAGGGACTAGCGGGGACCCAGTACTTC. Protein product: CASSEGLAGTQYF.

The DNA for the CDR3 is TGTGCCAGCTCATCTGCTCCGCGGACAAGAGCGAACACCGGGGAGCTGTTTTTT. It encodes CASSSAPRTRANTGELFF. The V call is TRBV18, the J call TRBJ2-2; possible D gene TRBD1, 5 bases. The germline V gene encodes CDR1 KGHSH and CDR2 LQKENI. The V gene lost 5 bases and the J gene lost 0 bases, with 19 bases spanning the gap. CDR3 size: 18 residues. The whole variable domain, remainder taken from reference TRBV18 and TRBJ2-2, is NAGVMQNPRHLVRRRGQEARLRCSPMKGHSHVYWYRQLPEEGLKFMVYLQKENIIDESGMPKERFSAEFPKEGPSILRIQQVVRGDSAAYFCASSSAPRTRANTGELFFGEGSRLTVL.

This clone was recorded a few times. This chain joins TRBV10-3 and TRBJ2-2; D may be TRBD2 (6 bases). The CDR3 sequence is 16 residues long. Germline V gives CDR1 ENHRY, CDR2 SYGVKD. V was cut by 5 bases and J by 5 bases, with 18 bases left in between. In DNA, the CDR3 is TGTGCCATCAGTTTAGGGGACGCGGGGTCGACCGGGGAGCTGTTTTTT. Translating gives CAISLGDAGSTGELFF.

J is TRBJ2-2 and V is TRBV5-5, with 7 bases lining up with TRBD1. V shed 4 bases, J shed 1 base, and the junction held 7 bases outside the gene matches. This CDR3 comprises 16 residues. CDR1 is SGHKS, CDR2 YYEKEE, per germline (reference sequence). DNA for the CDR3: TGTGCCAGCAGCAGCCGGGACAGACTGAACACCGGGGAGCTGTTTTTT. Translating gives CASSSRDRLNTGELFF. The full variable domain, completed using reference TRBV5-5 and TRBJ2-2, is DAGVTQSPTHLIKTRGQQVTLRCSPISGHKSVSWYQQVLGQGPQFIFQYYEKEERGRGNFPDRFSARQFPNYSSELNVNALLLGDSALYLCASSSRDRLNTGELFFGEGSRLTVL.

V is TRBV4-3 and J is TRBJ2-2, with 8 bases matching TRBD1. Germline V gene lookup returns CDR1 LGHNA and CDR2 YSLEER. The CDR3 length is 16 residues. Trimming took 0 bases from V and 7 from J; bases not matched to a gene: 7. This chain's CDR3 is CASSQDGQGTFGELFF. CDR3 sequence (DNA): TGCGCCAGCAGCCAAGATGGACAGGGCACGTTCGGGGAGCTGTTTTTT.

The chain has TRBV5-4 and TRBJ1-3; D is undetermined. The CDR3 has 13 amino acids. V lost 7 bases to trimming and J lost 4 bases, with 12 bases between them. Germline V gene lookup returns CDR1 SGHNT and CDR2 YYREEE (reference sequence). The CDR3: CASGSGRGNTIYF. CDR3 coding DNA: TGTGCCAGCGGATCAGGTCGGGGAAACACCATATATTTT.

V usage is TRBV9 and J usage is TRBJ2-1, with a weak D call TRBD2 (6 bases). Trimming shortened V by 4 bases and J by 5 bases, and 16 bases separated the two germline ends. Germline V gives CDR1 SGDLS, CDR2 YYNGEE. The CDR3 extends over 15 amino acids. The CDR3 is CASSLRGSHNNEQFF. As DNA, the CDR3 is TGTGCCAGCAGCTTACGGGGGAGCCACAACAATGAGCAGTTCTTC. Complete variable domain (other parts from reference TRBV9 and TRBJ2-1): DSGVTQTPKHLITATGQRVTLRCSPRSGDLSVYWYQQSLDQGLQFLIQYYNGEERAKGNILERFSAQQFPDLHSELNLSSLELGDSALYFCASSLRGSHNNEQFFGPGTRLTVL.

This rearrangement joins TRBV7-6 to TRBJ1-1; 8 nucleotides agree with TRBD1. The CDR3 length is 15 residues. Germline trimming cut 6 bases from V and 1 base from J; bases unmatched to any gene: 7. Germline values: CDR1 SGHVS, CDR2 FNYEAQ. The CDR3 protein is CASRGSGGPNTEAFF. The CDR3 DNA sequence: TGTGCCAGCAGGGGATCAGGGGGCCCGAACACTGAAGCTTTCTTT.

A single count supports this clone. The chain has TRBV4-1 and TRBJ2-1, with 8 bases aligning to TRBD1. The CDR3 is 13 residues long. Trimming at V came to 4 bases and at J to 6 bases, leaving 2 bases not matched to a gene. CDR1 is MGHRA and CDR2 is YSYEKL in the germline V gene. CDR3 sequence reads: CASSLTGGNEQFF. As DNA, the CDR3 is TGCGCCAGCAGCCTCACAGGGGGCAATGAGCAGTTCTTC.

The chain has TRBV6-6 and TRBJ2-7; 9 bases fit TRBD1. This CDR3 is 15 amino acids long. CDR1 is MNHNY, CDR2 SVGAGI, per germline (reference sequence). V lost 6 bases, J lost 2 bases, and 8 bases stayed unmatched. The CDR3 DNA is TGTGCCAGCAGGCCTCCGGGACAGGGCCCCTACGAGCAGTACTTC. Translated, it gives CASRPPGQGPYEQYF.

The chain combines TRBV4-1 with TRBJ2-7; D not resolved. The CDR3 covers 14 residues. CDR1 and CDR2 from the germline V gene are MGHRA and YSYEKL. V gave up 3 bases and J gave up 6 bases, with 15 bases separating them. For the CDR3, the DNA is TGCGCCAGCAGCCACCAGACATTAGGCTCCGAGCAGTACTTC. Encoded protein: CASSHQTLGSEQYF.